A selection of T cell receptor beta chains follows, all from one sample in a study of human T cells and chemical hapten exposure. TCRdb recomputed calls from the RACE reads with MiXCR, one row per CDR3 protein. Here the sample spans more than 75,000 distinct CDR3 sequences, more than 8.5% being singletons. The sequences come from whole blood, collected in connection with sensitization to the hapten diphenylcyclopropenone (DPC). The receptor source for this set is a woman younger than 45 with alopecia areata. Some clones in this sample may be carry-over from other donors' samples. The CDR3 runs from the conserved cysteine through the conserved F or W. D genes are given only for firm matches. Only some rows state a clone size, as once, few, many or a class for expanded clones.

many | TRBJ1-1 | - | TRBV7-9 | CASSFGQVATEAFF | TGTGCCAGCAGCTTTGGACAAGTAGCCACTGAAGCTTTCTTT
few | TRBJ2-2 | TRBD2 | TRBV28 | CASRFSGVQSGELFF | TGTGCCAGCAGATTTAGCGGGGTTCAGTCCGGGGAGCTGTTTTTT
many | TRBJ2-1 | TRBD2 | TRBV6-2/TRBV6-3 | CASSYSASGSNEQFF | TGTGCCAGCAGTTACTCTGCTAGCGGGTCCAATGAGCAGTTCTTC
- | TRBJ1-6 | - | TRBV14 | CASSHSGANSPLHF | TGTGCCAGCAGCCACTCAGGAGCCAATTCACCCCTCCACTTT
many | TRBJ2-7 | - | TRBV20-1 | CSARGGQGTTEQYF | TGCAGTGCTAGAGGGGGACAAGGGACTACCGAGCAGTACTTC
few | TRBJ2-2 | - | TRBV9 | CASSVLSVNTGELFF | TGTGCCAGCAGCGTATTGTCTGTGAACACCGGGGAGCTGTTTTTT
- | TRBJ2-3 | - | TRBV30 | CAWSTQGGTDTQYF | TGTGCCTGGAGTACCCAGGGTGGCACAGATACGCAGTATTTT
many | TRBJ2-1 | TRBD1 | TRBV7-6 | CASSLDPPGQGFSSYNEQFF | TGTGCCAGCAGCTTGGACCCACCGGGACAGGGCTTCAGCTCCTACAATGAGCAGTTCTTC
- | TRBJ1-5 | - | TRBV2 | CASSGRYSNQPQHF | TGTGCCAGCAGTGGCCGGTATAGCAATCAGCCCCAGCATTTT
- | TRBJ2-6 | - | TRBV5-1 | CASRTDSGANVLTF | TGCGCCAGTAGGACGGACTCTGGGGCCAACGTCCTGACTTTC
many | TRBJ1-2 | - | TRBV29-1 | CSVNQAYGYTF | TGCAGCGTTAATCAGGCCTATGGCTACACCTTC
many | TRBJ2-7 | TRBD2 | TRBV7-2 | CASSSGTSGPASYEQYF | TGTGCCAGCAGCTCCGGGACTAGCGGGCCCGCGTCCTACGAGCAGTACTTC
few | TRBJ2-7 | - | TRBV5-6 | CASSLVRGLEEQYF | TGTGCCAGCAGCTTGGTCAGGGGACTCGAGGAGCAGTACTTC
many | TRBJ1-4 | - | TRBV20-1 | CSGRTTNEKLFF | TGCAGCGGACGGACAACTAATGAAAAACTGTTTTTT
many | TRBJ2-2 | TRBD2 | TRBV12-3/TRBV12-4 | CASSPSIDLAGAWTGELFF | TGTGCCAGCAGCCCCTCTATAGACCTGGCGGGAGCCTGGACCGGGGAGCTGTTTTTT
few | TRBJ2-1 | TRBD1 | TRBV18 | CASSVGQPSSYNEQFF | TGTGCCAGCTCAGTGGGACAGCCGAGCTCCTACAATGAGCAGTTCTTC
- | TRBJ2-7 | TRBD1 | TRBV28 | CASSLSRQGAFEQYF | TGTGCCAGCAGTTTATCTCGACAGGGGGCATTCGAGCAGTACTTC
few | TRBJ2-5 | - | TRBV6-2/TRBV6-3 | CASSFSQDGTQYF | TGTGCCAGCAGTTTCTCACAGGACGGGACCCAGTACTTC
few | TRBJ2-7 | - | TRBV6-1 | CASSEGLGSEQYF | TGTGCCAGCAGTGAAGGGCTAGGATCCGAGCAGTACTTC
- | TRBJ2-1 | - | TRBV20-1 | CSARDQREQFF | TGCAGTGCTAGAGATCAGCGGGAGCAGTTCTTC
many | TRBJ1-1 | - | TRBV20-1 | CSAGRHTEAFF | TGCAGTGCCGGACGGCACACTGAAGCTTTCTTT
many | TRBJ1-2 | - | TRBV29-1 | CSVDGAYTF | TGCAGCGTTGACGGGGCCTACACCTTC
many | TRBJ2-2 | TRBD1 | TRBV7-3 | CASSLKVGTGDRNGELFF | TGTGCCAGCAGCTTAAAGGTCGGAACAGGGGACCGGAACGGGGAGCTGTTTTTT
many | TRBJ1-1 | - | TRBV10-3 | CAISEPTRGTEAFF | TGTGCCATCAGTGAGCCGACAAGGGGGACTGAAGCTTTCTTT
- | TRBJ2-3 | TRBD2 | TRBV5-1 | CASSSGLAASTDTQYF | TGCGCCAGCAGCTCTGGCCTAGCGGCTAGCACAGATACGCAGTATTTT
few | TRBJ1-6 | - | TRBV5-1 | CASSPEPGNSPLHF | TGCGCCAGCAGCCCGGAACCCGGGAATTCACCCCTCCACTTT
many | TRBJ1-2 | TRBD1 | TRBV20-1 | CSATAPGQGVYGYTF | TGCAGTGCAACGGCTCCGGGACAGGGTGTCTATGGCTACACCTTC
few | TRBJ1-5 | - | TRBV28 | CASTNSNQPQHF | TGTGCCAGCACCAACAGTAATCAGCCCCAGCATTTT
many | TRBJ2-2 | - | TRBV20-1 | CSARGISGELFF | TGCAGTGCTAGAGGTATCTCCGGGGAGCTGTTTTTT
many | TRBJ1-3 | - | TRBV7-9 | CASTGNGNTIYF | TGTGCCAGCACGGGGAATGGAAACACCATATATTTT
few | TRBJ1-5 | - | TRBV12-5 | CASGLTRDQPQHF | TGTGCTAGTGGTTTGACGCGTGATCAGCCCCAGCATTTT
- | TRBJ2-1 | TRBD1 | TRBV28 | CASSFQDRDYNEQFF | TGTGCCAGCAGTTTCCAGGACAGGGACTACAATGAGCAGTTCTTC
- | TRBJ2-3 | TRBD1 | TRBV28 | CASKSRGPDTQYF | TGTGCCAGCAAATCCAGGGGGCCAGATACGCAGTATTTT